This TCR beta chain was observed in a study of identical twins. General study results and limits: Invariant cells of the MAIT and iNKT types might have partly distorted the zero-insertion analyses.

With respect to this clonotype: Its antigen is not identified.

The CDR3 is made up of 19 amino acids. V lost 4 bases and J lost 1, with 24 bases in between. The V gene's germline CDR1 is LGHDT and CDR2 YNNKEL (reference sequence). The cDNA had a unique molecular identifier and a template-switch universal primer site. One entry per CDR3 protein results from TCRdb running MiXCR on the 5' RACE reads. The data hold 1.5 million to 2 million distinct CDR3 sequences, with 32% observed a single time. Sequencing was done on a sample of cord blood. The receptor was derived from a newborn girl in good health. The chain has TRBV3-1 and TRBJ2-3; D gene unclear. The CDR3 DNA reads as TGTGCCAGCAGCCCAGATGGGGTAAGGCAAGGGCTACGCACAGATACGCAGTATTTT. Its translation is CASSPDGVRQGLRTDTQYF.